One and the same sample provided the 22 T cell receptor beta chains below, sequenced in a study of OX40 agonist ivuxolimab in advanced cancers. Generated by immunoSEQ multiplex PCR, the TCRdb table keeps only in-frame clones and is missing some. Altogether about 28,000 clones are present, 80% being singletons, with the ten largest covering over 8.5%. Sequencing was performed on CD4+ or CD8+ T cells sorted from blood, taken in a trial of the OX40 agonist ivuxolimab. These receptors were taken from an adult with an advanced solid tumor such as melanoma, head and neck, liver or kidney cancer.

This clone has only a few counts. The chain employs TRBV7-9 and TRBJ2-7; D may be TRBD1 (6 bases). CDR3 length: 15 amino acids. V gave up 0 bases and J gave up 1 base, with 10 bases separating them. Germline CDR1 is SEHNR and CDR2 is FQNEAQ (reference sequence). The CDR3 reads CASSLASGVSYEQYF. The CDR3 DNA is TGTGCCAGCAGCTTAGCTTCAGGGGTGTCCTACGAGCAGTACTTC.

This clone appeared once. This rearrangement joins TRBV19 to TRBJ1-3, with 7 positions matching TRBD1. CDR3 length: 16 amino acids. With 6 bases clipped from V and 4 bases from J, the junction kept 12 bases outside the gene matches. The germline V gene has CDR1 LNHDA and CDR2 SQIVND (reference sequence). In DNA, the CDR3 is TGTGCCAGTAGCCCACGCGACAGGGTCGGAGGAAACACCATATATTTT. Amino acid sequence: CASSPRDRVGGNTIYF.

This clone was counted a few times. The rearrangement joins TRBV19 to TRBJ2-1; D is ambiguous. V lost 0 bases and J 4 bases, leaving 10 bases between the germline ends. From germline, CDR1 is LNHDA and CDR2 SQIVND (reference sequence). There are 15 residues in the CDR3. The CDR3 coding sequence is TGTGCCAGTAGTATAGACGTGGCGGAATACAATGAGCAGTTCTTC. This encodes CASSIDVAEYNEQFF.

The J gene is TRBJ2-3, the V gene TRBV5-4; D remains unclear. The V end lost 4 bases, the J end lost 2 bases, and 14 bases lay between the germline ends. The length of the CDR3 is 15 residues. Germline lookup yields CDR1 SGHNT and CDR2 YYREEE (reference sequence). The CDR3 reads CASSQGSEHTDTQYF. Written as DNA, the CDR3 is TGTGCCAGCAGCCAAGGAAGCGAGCACACAGATACGCAGTATTTT.

The chain is built from TRBV4-2 and TRBJ1-5; a weak D match, TRBD1 (6 bases). V lost 8 bases to trimming and J lost 2 bases, with 13 bases between them. Germline V gives CDR1 LGHNA, CDR2 YNFKEQ. The CDR3 is 14 residues long. This CDR3 is CASRGGLGNQPQHF. As DNA, the CDR3 is TGTGCCAGCCGCGGGGGCTTGGGCAATCAGCCCCAGCATTTT.

The chain links TRBV7-8 to TRBJ2-7; maybe TRBD2 (6 bases). Trimming pared 5 bases from V and 0 bases from J, leaving 14 bases between. Germline-derived CDR1 and CDR2 are SGHVS and FQNEAQ. The CDR3 loop spans 15 amino acids. The CDR3 reads CASSLSAGASYEQYF. In DNA form, the CDR3 reads TGTGCCAGCAGCCTCTCAGCGGGCGCCTCCTACGAGCAGTACTTC. The variable domain in full, with the rest retrieved from reference TRBV7-8 and TRBJ2-7, is GAGVSQSPRYKVAKRGQDVALRCDPISGHVSLFWYQQALGQGPEFLTYFQNEAQLDKSGLPSDRFFAERPEGSVSTLKIQRTQQEDSAVYLCASSLSAGASYEQYFGPGTRLTVT.

This sequence joins TRBV9 and TRBJ2-3; 10 bases agree with TRBD1. Germline V gives CDR1 SGDLS, CDR2 YYNGEE. The junction had 1 base not matched to a gene; V was cut back by 0 bases and J by 3 bases. There are 15 residues in the CDR3. This chain's CDR3 is CASSVGQGATDTQYF. Here the CDR3 DNA reads TGTGCCAGCAGCGTAGGACAGGGGGCGACAGATACGCAGTATTTT.

The V and J genes are TRBV4-3 and TRBJ2-7; the match to TRBD1 covers 7 bases. This CDR3 contains 14 residues. Trimming took 1 base from V and 4 from J; bases not matched to a gene: 4. The germline gives CDR1 LGHNA, CDR2 YSLEER. The CDR3 is CASSQGEQGYEQYF. CDR3 nucleotide sequence: TGCGCCAGCAGCCAAGGTGAACAGGGGTACGAGCAGTACTTC.

The rearrangement uses TRBV2 and TRBJ2-2; D not certain. V was trimmed by 0 bases and J by 0 bases, leaving 14 bases between them. The CDR3 length is 18 residues. Germline V lookup: CDR1 SNHLY, CDR2 FYNNEI. CDR3: CASSEAWFDTANTGELFF. Here the CDR3 DNA reads TGTGCCAGCAGTGAAGCTTGGTTCGACACTGCGAACACCGGGGAGCTGTTTTTT.

Worth noting for this clone: This is likely an artifact of a read error, given a far larger clone one base away. The rearrangement uses TRBV5-6 and TRBJ1-2, with 11 bases identical to TRBD1. This CDR3 is 14 amino acids long. The V and J ends lost 4 bases and 10 bases, in that order; junction bases with no gene match: 9. CDR1 and CDR2 (germline): SGHDT, YYEEEE. Here the CDR3 reads CASSHGRDRGFYTF. CDR3 sequence (DNA): TGTGCCAGCAGCCATGGGAGGGACAGGGGGTTCTACACCTTC.

This chain links TRBV5-7 with TRBJ2-1; 8 bases fit TRBD1. TRBV5-7 belongs to the ORF category, with a function that is uncertain. This CDR3 comprises 15 residues. The V and J ends lost 2 bases and 9 bases, in that order; junction bases with no gene match: 10. The CDR3 nucleotides read TGTGCCAGCAGCTTTGCGGGACAGGACGTAGGTGAGCAGTTCTTC. Translation: CASSFAGQDVGEQFF.

The chain carries TRBV7-9 and TRBJ2-7, with D perhaps being TRBD1 or TRBD2 (5 bases each). The CDR3 runs to 14 residues. The V end was cut by 1 base, the J end by 7 bases, with 14 bases between. From germline, CDR1 is SEHNR and CDR2 FQNEAQ (reference sequence). The CDR3 nucleotides read TGTGCCAGCAGCTTAGTCTCGGGGCCGGCTGAGCAGTACTTC. As protein: CASSLVSGPAEQYF. The complete variable domain, with remaining parts taken from reference TRBV7-9 and TRBJ2-7, reads DTGVSQNPRHKITKRGQNVTFRCDPISEHNRLYWYRQTLGQGPEFLTYFQNEAQLEKSRLLSDRFSAERPKGSFSTLEIQRTEQGDSAMYLCASSLVSGPAEQYFGPGTRLTVT.

The CDR3 spells CASSRTGGWTDTQYF. In DNA, the CDR3 is TGTGCCAGCAGCCGGACAGGGGGCTGGACAGATACGCAGTATTTT. The chain has TRBV11-3 and TRBJ2-3, with TRBD1 matching 11 bases. The V segment lost 5 bases and the J segment 3 bases; nucleotides outside the gene matches: 4. CDR1 is SGHNT, CDR2 YENEEA, per germline. The CDR3 is 15 residues long.

The chain uses TRBV10-2 and TRBJ1-5; D unclear. Trimming took 3 bases from V and 4 from J, leaving 10 bases between them. The germline V gene has CDR1 WSHSY and CDR2 SAAADI. This CDR3 is built from 14 residues. In nucleotides, the CDR3 is TGCGCCAGCAGTGACAGAAGGGAAAATCAGCCCCAGCATTTT. Its translation is CASSDRRENQPQHF.

V is TRBV7-9 and J is TRBJ2-7; TRBD1 might be the D (5 bases). Trimming cost V 3 bases and J 2 bases, with 14 bases left between them. The CDR3 covers 15 residues. Germline V gives CDR1 SEHNR, CDR2 FQNEAQ (reference sequence). In DNA, the CDR3 is TGTGCCAGCAGCTTTCACGGACAAGTCCCCTACGAGCAGTACTTC. It yields the protein CASSFHGQVPYEQYF. Full variable domain (missing parts from reference TRBV7-9 and TRBJ2-7): DTGVSQNPRHKITKRGQNVTFRCDPISEHNRLYWYRQTLGQGPEFLTYFQNEAQLEKSRLLSDRFSAERPKGSFSTLEIQRTEQGDSAMYLCASSFHGQVPYEQYFGPGTRLTVT.

V and J are TRBV5-6 and TRBJ2-7, with D uncertain. V gave up 0 bases and J gave up 0 bases, with 7 bases separating them. The CDR3 extends over 14 amino acids. Germline V gives CDR1 SGHDT, CDR2 YYEEEE. In nucleotides, the CDR3 is TGTGCCAGCAGCTTGGCGGGCAGCTCCTACGAGCAGTACTTC. Amino acid sequence: CASSLAGSSYEQYF.

This chain links TRBV5-5 with TRBJ1-4; perhaps TRBD1 as D (5 bases). V was cut by 2 bases and J by 3 bases, with 14 bases left in between. This CDR3 contains 16 residues. Per the germline V gene, CDR1 is SGHKS and CDR2 is YYEKEE (reference sequence). The CDR3, as DNA: TGTGCCAGCAGCTTCACACCTTCGACAGCTAATGAAAAACTGTTTTTT. It yields the protein CASSFTPSTANEKLFF.

The rearrangement joins TRBV19 to TRBJ2-2; D not resolved. CDR1 and CDR2 (germline): LNHDA, SQIVND (reference sequence). The CDR3 has 11 residues. Trimming stripped 6 bases from V and 5 bases from J, with 4 bases between. The CDR3 sequence: CASRGTGELFF. In DNA, the CDR3 is TGTGCCAGTAGAGGGACCGGGGAGCTGTTTTTT.

The rearrangement uses TRBV28 and TRBJ1-2, with D tentatively TRBD1 (6 bases). The CDR3 length is 14 residues. V lost 3 bases, J lost 4 bases, and 12 bases lay in between. Germline-derived CDR1 and CDR2 are MDHEN and SYDVKM. The CDR3 DNA follows: TGTGCCAGCAGTTTTCACAGGGACTTCTATGGCTACACCTTC. Protein product: CASSFHRDFYGYTF.

The V call is TRBV19, the J call TRBJ1-1; possibly TRBD1 for D (5 bases). CDR3 length equals 12 residues. Trimming took off 10 bases at V and 6 bases at J, with 15 bases between the two ends. From germline, CDR1 is LNHDA and CDR2 SQIVND (reference sequence). The CDR3 DNA reads as TGTGCCACTGAAAGGGGTTCTTCTGAAGCTTTCTTT. It translates to CATERGSSEAFF.

This chain links TRBV5-6 with TRBJ2-2; no clear D gene. Germline loops: CDR1 SGHDT, CDR2 YYEEEE. The CDR3 contains 13 residues. Trimming left V 0 bases short and J 5 bases short, with 5 bases between. Written as DNA, the CDR3 is TGTGCCAGCAGCTTGGAGTGGACCGGGGAGCTGTTTTTT. Translating it yields CASSLEWTGELFF.

The V and J genes are TRBV11-2 and TRBJ2-7, with 12 bases aligning to TRBD1. The CDR3 runs to 15 residues. The germline gives CDR1 SGHAT, CDR2 FQNNGV. Germline trimming cut 3 bases from V and 5 bases from J; bases unmatched to any gene: 5. CDR3 protein: CASSLGTGGPDEQYF. CDR3 nucleotides: TGTGCCAGCAGCTTGGGGACAGGGGGCCCCGACGAGCAGTACTTC.